Detailed here is one T cell receptor beta chain. Its antigen remains unknown. This entry is derived from a study of shared clonotypes between healthy human individuals. Study context: The cohort comprised a couple of women and a few men. Their ages spanned 18 to 49 years.

The deep-level immunoSEQ assay was used. The protocol was immunoSEQ multiplex PCR, while the TCRdb copy is restricted to in-frame clones and leaves out a portion. The sample contains a few million clones, roughly 93% of which appear only once. The study, taken as a whole, reports: A reduction in generation probabilities was seen for non-shared clonotypes relative to those shared by all four donors.

This receptor was taken from a man aged 18-30 years in good health. Some clones in this sample may be carry-over from other donors' samples. The sequencing input was naive CD4+ T cells from PBMCs. Subset meaning: CD45RA+ positively selected.

This chain's CDR3 is CSARDEWEQYF. CDR3 sequence (DNA): TGCAGTGCTCGGGATGAGTGGGAGCAGTACTTC. The J gene is TRBJ2-7, the V gene TRBV20-1; D might be TRBD2 (5 bases). Trimming removed 5 bases at V and 7 bases at J, with 12 bases between. The CDR3 length is 11 residues. Germline V gives CDR1 DFQATT, CDR2 SNEGSKA (reference sequence).